The rows below give T cell receptor beta chains drawn from one sample of a study of blood T cell repertoires in COVID-19. Produced via immunoSEQ multiplex PCR; TCRdb's table is partial and in-frame only. The sample records roughly 22,000 clones, 75% to 85% being singletons. Source material: peripheral blood. The receptors were gathered from a human donor in a cohort sampled during active COVID-19. CDR3s include the opening cysteine and the closing phenylalanine or tryptophan. The D gene is left open where the match is weak. Expanded clones get a size class; other rows say once, few or many, or leave the size out.

TRBV4-3,TRBD1,TRBJ1-1,-,TGCGCCAGCAGCCCTCGGGGACAGGGGGACACTGAAGCTTTCTTT,CASSPRGQGDTEAFF
TRBV3-1/TRBV3-2,TRBD2,TRBJ2-1,once,TGTGCCAGCAGCCAACAAGCGGGAGTCTACAATGAGCAGTTCTTC,CASSQQAGVYNEQFF
TRBV29-1,-,TRBJ2-7,-,TGCAGCGTGTCTGGGGGGGCACTGAGCTCCTACGAGCAGTACTTC,CSVSGGALSSYEQYF
TRBV7-6,TRBD1,TRBJ1-6,-,TGTGCCAGCAGCTTAGTCGACAGGGCGAATTCACCCCTCCACTTT,CASSLVDRANSPLHF
TRBV6-5,-,TRBJ2-7,-,TGTGCCAGCAGTTACGGGCAGGGCGGCTCCTACGAGCAGTACTTC,CASSYGQGGSYEQYF
TRBV12-3/TRBV12-4,TRBD1,TRBJ2-7,-,TGTGCCAGCAGCCGGGACAGGGGCGACGAGCAGTACTTC,CASSRDRGDEQYF
TRBV7-9,-,TRBJ2-3,-,TGTGCCAGCACCAAACAGTTCGCCACAGATACGCAGTATTTT,CASTKQFATDTQYF
TRBV4-2,-,TRBJ2-7,-,TGTGCCAGCAGCCAAAACGCGTACGAGCAGTACTTC,CASSQNAYEQYF
TRBV7-2,TRBD2,TRBJ2-7,-,TGTGCCAGCAGCCCTGGGACTAGCGGGAGAAGACTGGGCTACGAGCAGTACTTC,CASSPGTSGRRLGYEQYF
TRBV9,-,TRBJ1-2,-,TGTGCCAGCAGCGTAGGGGCGGAGGGGAACTATGGCTACACCTTC,CASSVGAEGNYGYTF
TRBV7-6,TRBD1,TRBJ2-7,-,TGTGCCAGCAGTTCGGGACAGGGCCTCGACGAGCAGTACTTC,CASSSGQGLDEQYF
TRBV5-1,TRBD1,TRBJ2-3,-,TGCGCCAGCAGCCCAAGGGGGCCCCCCGCGGATACGCAGTATTTT,CASSPRGPPADTQYF
TRBV28,TRBD1,TRBJ1-2,-,TGTGCCAGCAGTCTCCAGGGGGCGCTGTATGGCTACACCTTC,CASSLQGALYGYTF
TRBV5-1,TRBD2,TRBJ2-1,-,TGCGCCCGCGGGCCGGGCGGGGGGGCCTTGGGTGAGCTGTTCTTC,CARGPGGGALGELFF
TRBV7-6,TRBD2,TRBJ2-1,-,TGTGCCAGCAGTTTAGGACTAGCGAGATCCTCCTACAATGAGCAGTTCTTC,CASSLGLARSSYNEQFF
TRBV6-1,-,TRBJ1-1,-,TGTGCCAGCAGTGATCGTAGCAGGGCGAGCACTGAAGCTTTCTTT,CASSDRSRASTEAFF
TRBV28,TRBD1,TRBJ2-7,-,TGTGCCAGCAGTTCTTCCCGGGACAGGACCAACGAGCAGTACTTC,CASSSSRDRTNEQYF
TRBV5-4,TRBD1,TRBJ1-2,-,TGTGCCAGCAGCTTGGCGATCCTCCGAAGGGGACAGGGGGACTATGGCTACACCTTC,CASSLAILRRGQGDYGYTF